The 27 T cell receptor beta chains presented below share a single source sample, sequenced in a study of technical replicates of blood from a handful of donors. TCRdb keeps only in-frame clones here, not all; method: immunoSEQ multiplex PCR. This table has more than 90,000 clones, around 95% appearing once. The sample comprised T cells isolated from PBMCs. The receptors here all came from a human donor in good health.

This clone was picked up one time. The chain employs TRBV15 and TRBJ2-5; the D is unclear. The CDR3 is 12 residues long. The germline V and J ends were trimmed by 0 bases and 5 bases, with 4 bases remaining between them. Germline assignment: CDR1 LNHNV and CDR2 YYDKDF (reference sequence). The CDR3 DNA follows: TGTGCCACCAGCAGAGATCAGGAGACCCAGTACTTC. Protein sequence: CATSRDQETQYF.

The chain uses TRBV4-2 and TRBJ1-1; D uncertain. CDR1 is LGHNA, CDR2 YNFKEQ, per germline. V was trimmed by 0 bases and J by 5 bases, leaving 10 bases between them. The CDR3 runs to 14 residues. The CDR3 nucleotides are TGTGCCAGCAGCCAAGATGAGGGATGGACTGAAGCTTTCTTT. Amino acid sequence: CASSQDEGWTEAFF.

V and J are TRBV7-6 and TRBJ2-5, with TRBD2 matching 14 bases. Germline lookup yields CDR1 SGHVS and CDR2 FNYEAQ. V gave up 9 bases and J gave up 5 bases; unmatched junction bases: 11. The CDR3 contains 16 residues. The CDR3 sequence: CARSRLAGGSGETQYF. Written as DNA, the CDR3 is TGTGCCAGAAGCCGACTAGCGGGGGGGTCGGGGGAGACCCAGTACTTC.

V gene TRBV25-1 combines with J gene TRBJ2-1; weak D call: TRBD2 (6 bases). V was cut by 3 bases and J by 3 bases, with 12 bases left in between. CDR1 MGHDK and CDR2 SYGVNS come from the germline V gene. This CDR3 contains 15 residues. CDR3 DNA: TGTGCCAGCAGTGACGGCGGGGCTGTCTACAATGAGCAGTTCTTC. Translation: CASSDGGAVYNEQFF.

This clone appeared once. V and J are TRBV5-1 and TRBJ2-6; TRBD2 matches at 8 bases. The V segment lost 4 bases and the J segment 0 bases; nucleotides outside the gene matches: 3. The CDR3 is made up of 16 amino acids. The germline gives CDR1 SGHRS, CDR2 YFSETQ. This chain's CDR3 is CASSLAGGSGANVLTF. The DNA of the CDR3 is TGCGCCAGCAGCCTCGCGGGGGGCTCTGGGGCCAACGTCCTGACTTTC.

This chain joins TRBV7-2 and TRBJ1-2; weak D call: TRBD1 (5 bases). V lost 2 bases to trimming and J lost 6 bases, with 13 bases between them. The CDR3 sequence is 14 residues long. Per germline, CDR1 SGHTA and CDR2 FQGNSA. CDR3 loop: CASSLPSREDGYTF. The CDR3 DNA reads TGTGCCAGCAGCTTACCCTCCAGGGAGGATGGCTACACCTTC.

The rearrangement joins TRBV5-1 to TRBJ2-3; TRBD2 might be the D (6 bases). V lost 2 bases and J 6 bases, leaving 10 bases between the germline ends. The CDR3 length is 13 residues. Germline CDR1 and CDR2: SGHRS and YFSETQ. The CDR3 sequence: CASSFSLADTQYF. The DNA for the CDR3 is TGCGCCAGCAGCTTCTCCCTAGCGGATACGCAGTATTTT.

This chain uses TRBV7-9 with TRBJ2-5; D is possibly TRBD2 (6 bases). The V and J ends lost 8 bases and 2 bases respectively, with 24 bases between them. CDR1 is SEHNR, CDR2 FQNEAQ, per germline (reference sequence). The length of the CDR3 is 17 residues. The CDR3 bases are TGTGCCAGCGGCACCCTAGCGAGGAGAGAGAATCAAGAGACCCAGTACTTC. It translates to CASGTLARRENQETQYF.

The chain is built from TRBV30 and TRBJ2-5; D is unresolved. This CDR3 comprises 14 residues. Trimming pared 0 bases from V and 2 bases from J, leaving 10 bases between. Per germline, CDR1 GTSNPN and CDR2 SVGIG (reference sequence). In DNA, the CDR3 is TGTGCCTGGAGTGTTGAGGCAGCTCAAGAGACCCAGTACTTC. This gives the protein CAWSVEAAQETQYF.

The chain carries TRBV28 and TRBJ1-2; 10 positions agree with TRBD1. Trimming took 3 bases from V and 8 from J; bases not matched to a gene: 6. This CDR3 is built from 14 residues. CDR1 is MDHEN and CDR2 is SYDVKM in the germline V gene. As DNA, the CDR3 is TGTGCCAGCAGTTTTGGGACAGGGGCGTTGGGCTACACCTTC. As protein: CASSFGTGALGYTF.

The J gene is TRBJ2-3, the V gene TRBV9, with 7 bases lining up with TRBD2. This CDR3 contains 18 residues. The V segment lost 2 bases and the J segment 0 bases; nucleotides outside the gene matches: 12. Germline CDR1 and CDR2: SGDLS and YYNGEE. The CDR3 nucleotides are TGTGCCAGCAGCGTTGGTGACGGGGGGACCCTAAGCACAGATACGCAGTATTTT. Translating gives CASSVGDGGTLSTDTQYF.

The rearrangement joins TRBV7-8 to TRBJ2-7; 8 bases agree with TRBD2. Germline values: CDR1 SGHVS, CDR2 FQNEAQ. This CDR3 region has 16 residues. V dropped 3 bases and J dropped 6; count of bases not matched to a gene: 13. The CDR3 nucleotides read TGTGCCAGCAGCTTTCTCCAGCGGGAGCACCTACGCGAGCAGTACTTC. It encodes CASSFLQREHLREQYF.

This rearrangement joins TRBV5-1 to TRBJ2-5; 7 nucleotides line up with TRBD1. Losses at the gene ends were 4 bases for V and 2 bases for J; bases not matched to a gene: 5. The CDR3 spans 14 residues. Germline values: CDR1 SGHRS, CDR2 YFSETQ. Written as DNA, the CDR3 is TGCGCCAGCAGCGTCCGGGACAGACAAGAGACCCAGTACTTC. Translating it yields CASSVRDRQETQYF.

The rearrangement links TRBV10-1 to TRBJ1-2; tentative D call: TRBD1 (6 bases). Between the trimmed V and J ends, which lost 3 bases and 1 base, there was a span of 9 bases. Per the germline V gene, CDR1 is WNHNN and CDR2 is SYGVQD (reference sequence). The CDR3 is 14 residues long. The CDR3 protein is CASSDRGINYGYTF. The CDR3 DNA is TGCGCCAGCAGTGACAGGGGAATTAACTATGGCTACACCTTC.

The chain has TRBV2 and TRBJ2-1; D possibly corresponds to TRBD2 (6 bases). Germline lookup yields CDR1 SNHLY and CDR2 FYNNEI. This CDR3 is 15 amino acids long. V lost 6 bases and J 3 bases, leaving 15 bases between the germline ends. The DNA of the CDR3 is TGTGCCAGCAGCATCCAGGGTAGCGGCTACAATGAGCAGTTCTTC. It is translated as CASSIQGSGYNEQFF.

Note on this clone: At one end the junction does not follow the germline gene, possibly because of a read error. This sequence joins TRBV7-7 and TRBJ2-2; 8 bases map to TRBD1. The germline V gene has CDR1 SSHAT and CDR2 FNYEAQ (reference sequence). The CDR3 has 15 amino acids. CDR3 loop: CASSPGTGNTGELFF. In DNA, the CDR3 is TGTGCTAGCAGCCCCGGGACAGGGAACACCGGGGAGCTGTTTTTT.

The chain recombines TRBV19 with TRBJ1-6; 8 bases are shared with TRBD1. The germline V gene encodes CDR1 LNHDA and CDR2 SQIVND (reference sequence). With 10 bases clipped from V and 7 bases from J, the junction kept 12 bases outside the gene matches. This CDR3 spans 15 amino acids. Here the CDR3 reads CATQPGQAGNSPLHF. DNA of the CDR3: TGTGCCACCCAACCGGGACAGGCCGGAAATTCACCCCTCCACTTT.

The chain has TRBV28 and TRBJ1-1; the match to TRBD1 covers 11 bases. V lost 7 bases, J lost 13 bases, and 14 bases stayed unmatched. The CDR3 runs 14 residues. The germline gives CDR1 MDHEN, CDR2 SYDVKM. CDR3 nucleotide sequence: TGTGCCAGCAAAAGGACAGGGGGCGGGCTGGATGTTTTCTTT. Its protein is CASKRTGGGLDVFF.

This rearrangement joins TRBV7-9 to TRBJ2-1; D is possibly TRBD2 (5 bases). The CDR3 has 16 amino acids. Germline CDR1 reads SEHNR; CDR2 reads FQNEAQ (reference sequence). V was pared by 1 base and J by 8 bases, with 18 bases between. CDR3 region: CASSLVPARVRDEQFF. The DNA for the CDR3 is TGTGCCAGCAGCTTAGTGCCCGCGCGGGTAAGGGATGAGCAGTTCTTC.

The CDR3 reads CASSEFGTGDYGYTF. DNA of the CDR3: TGTGCCAGCAGTGAATTTGGGACAGGAGACTATGGCTACACCTTC. The rearrangement uses TRBV25-1 and TRBJ1-2; 8 bases agree with TRBD1. CDR3 length equals 15 residues. Trimming took 1 base from V and 3 from J; bases not matched to a gene: 4. CDR1 is MGHDK, CDR2 SYGVNS, per germline.

The V gene is TRBV28, the J gene TRBJ1-2; a possible D gene is TRBD1 (5 bases). The V gene's germline CDR1 is MDHEN and CDR2 SYDVKM. Deletions cut 2 bases from V and 2 bases from J, with 12 bases between. CDR3 length: 15 residues. The chain's CDR3 is CASSLGTAPNYGYTF. Written as DNA, the CDR3 is TGTGCCAGCAGTTTAGGGACTGCACCCAACTATGGCTACACCTTC.

The V call is TRBV27, the J call TRBJ1-4, with 9 bases fitting TRBD1. CDR3 size: 15 residues. V was pared by 5 bases and J by 3 bases, with 4 bases of the junction left unmatched. CDR1 and CDR2 from the germline V gene are MNHEY and SMNVEV (reference sequence). CDR3 DNA: TGTGCCAGCAGTATGACAGGGGGGTCTAATGAAAAACTGTTTTTT. Protein product: CASSMTGGSNEKLFF.

The chain couples TRBV6-5 to TRBJ2-5; a weak D match, TRBD2 (5 bases). V was trimmed by 0 bases and J by 2 bases, leaving 13 bases between them. The germline V gene has CDR1 MNHEY and CDR2 SVGAGI. The CDR3 consists of 16 residues. The CDR3 reads CASSYSIPGSQETQYF. The CDR3 nucleotides are TGTGCCAGCAGTTACTCGATCCCGGGGTCGCAAGAGACCCAGTACTTC.

This chain connects TRBV6-6 to TRBJ2-7; 7 bases agree with TRBD1. Germline loops: CDR1 MNHNY, CDR2 SVGAGI (reference sequence). This CDR3 comprises 15 residues. After removal of 5 bases from V and 6 bases from J, the junction contained 13 bases not matched to a gene. The CDR3 nucleotides are TGTGCCAGCAGTGCCGGGGACAGCTACCGAACCGAGCAGTACTTC. Encoded protein: CASSAGDSYRTEQYF.

The rearrangement uses TRBV28 and TRBJ2-7; 10 bases are shared with TRBD1. V dropped 5 bases and J dropped 2; count of bases not matched to a gene: 9. Germline loops: CDR1 MDHEN, CDR2 SYDVKM. The CDR3 has 16 residues. CDR3 amino acids: CASSSLAGTGAYEQYF. The DNA for the CDR3 is TGTGCCAGCAGTAGTTTGGCCGGGACAGGGGCCTACGAGCAGTACTTC.

The rearrangement uses TRBV11-3 and TRBJ2-1; TRBD2 agrees at 12 bases. Trimming at V came to 1 base and at J to 10 bases, leaving 11 bases not matched to a gene. Germline CDR1 SGHNT, CDR2 YENEEA. The CDR3 totals 17 residues. Written as DNA, the CDR3 is TGTGCCAGCAGCTTAGCTGGGATCGCTAGCGGGAGGGAGGAGCAGTTCTTC. It codes for CASSLAGIASGREEQFF.

Here the CDR3 DNA reads TGTGCCAGCAGTCGAAGGGGAGATACGCAGTATTTT. Translated, it gives CASSRRGDTQYF. This sequence joins TRBV27 and TRBJ2-3; tentative D call: TRBD1 (5 bases). V was pared by 5 bases and J by 5 bases, with 8 bases between. Germline V gene lookup returns CDR1 MNHEY and CDR2 SMNVEV (reference sequence). The CDR3 runs to 12 residues.